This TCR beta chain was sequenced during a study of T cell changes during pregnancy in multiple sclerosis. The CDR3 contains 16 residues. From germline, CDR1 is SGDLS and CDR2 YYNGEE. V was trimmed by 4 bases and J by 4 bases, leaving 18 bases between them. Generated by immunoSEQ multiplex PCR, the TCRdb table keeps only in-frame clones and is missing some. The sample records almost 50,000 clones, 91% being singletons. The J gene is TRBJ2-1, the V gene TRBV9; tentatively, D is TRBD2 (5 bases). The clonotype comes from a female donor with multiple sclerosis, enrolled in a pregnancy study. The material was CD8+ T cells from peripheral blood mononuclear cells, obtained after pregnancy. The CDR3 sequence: CASSSEADFQYNEQFF. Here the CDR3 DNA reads TGTGCCAGCAGCTCTGAGGCGGACTTCCAATACAATGAGCAGTTCTTC. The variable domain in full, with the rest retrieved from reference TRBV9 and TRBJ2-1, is DSGVTQTPKHLITATGQRVTLRCSPRSGDLSVYWYQQSLDQGLQFLIQYYNGEERAKGNILERFSAQQFPDLHSELNLSSLELGDSALYFCASSSEADFQYNEQFFGPGTRLTVL.